This TCR beta chain was documented in a study of T cell changes during pregnancy in multiple sclerosis. CDR1 is LGHNA, CDR2 YNFKEQ, per germline. The V gene end was trimmed by 4 bases and the J gene end by 2 bases; junction bases not matched to a gene: 6. The CDR3 contains 15 residues. Clones were read by immunoSEQ multiplex PCR, and TCRdb kept only the in-frame ones, dropping some. The data contain some 40,000 clones, 90% of them singletons. The sequence came from a female donor in good health, enrolled as a control in a pregnancy study. The chain is built from TRBV4-2 and TRBJ2-7; 9 bases align to TRBD1. Here the sequenced sample was peripheral blood, taken in the second trimester of pregnancy. The CDR3 loop is CASSLWTGVAYEQYF. The CDR3 region has the DNA TGTGCCAGCAGCCTCTGGACAGGGGTCGCCTACGAGCAGTACTTC.